The rows below give T cell receptor beta chains drawn from one sample of a study of cytomegalovirus exposure and HLA in healthy donors. Profiled with immunoSEQ multiplex PCR; TCRdb holds only in-frame clones, not every one. The sample contains under 250,000 clones, 70% to 90% of which appear only once. The specimen sequenced was PBMCs. These receptors were obtained from an older woman in good health and CMV-seropositive. Each CDR3 is given with its conserved first and last residue. Fields, in order: J gene, V gene, D gene, clone size, CDR3 DNA, CDR3 protein. The D gene is left open where the match is weak. For some rows the clone size is stated as once, few or many, or as a class when expanded; others skip it.

TRBJ2-6 | TRBV28 | NA | NA | TGTGCCAGCAGTTTAGCCGGGAGCTCTGGGGCCAACGTCCTGACTTTC | CASSLAGSSGANVLTF
TRBJ2-5 | TRBV6-5 | TRBD1 | NA | TGTGCCAGCAGCTCCGGACAGGGGGCTGTGACCCAGTACTTC | CASSSGQGAVTQYF
TRBJ2-1 | TRBV7-7 | TRBD1 | NA | TGTGCCAGCAGCCCGACAGGGGTGGCGGAGCAGTTCTTC | CASSPTGVAEQFF
TRBJ1-2 | TRBV6-1 | NA | NA | TGTGCCAGCATCACTCCAGGGTACTATGGCTACACCTTC | CASITPGYYGYTF
TRBJ2-3 | TRBV11-2 | TRBD2 | NA | TGTGCCAGCAGCCCAGCGGGAGAAGGCACAGATACGCAGTATTTT | CASSPAGEGTDTQYF
TRBJ1-2 | TRBV5-1 | TRBD1 | NA | TGCGCCAGCAGCTCCTGGACAGGGGGCGTTAACTATGGCTACACCTTC | CASSSWTGGVNYGYTF
TRBJ2-7 | TRBV4-1 | TRBD1 | NA | TGCGCCAGCAGCCAAGCAGGGGGACAGGGGATTGGCGAGCAGTACTTC | CASSQAGGQGIGEQYF
TRBJ1-3 | TRBV6-5 | NA | NA | TGTGCCAGCACGAGGGGGGGCGCAGAGGGAAACACCATATATTTT | CASTRGGAEGNTIYF
TRBJ2-3 | TRBV7-3 | TRBD1 | NA | TGTGCCAGCAGCCCGGCCGGGACAGGGCGCGCAGATACGCAGTATTTT | CASSPAGTGRADTQYF
TRBJ1-5 | TRBV2 | NA | NA | TGTGCCAGCAGTGAAGGACAGAACAGCAATCAGCCCCAGCATTTT | CASSEGQNSNQPQHF
TRBJ1-1 | TRBV4-1 | NA | NA | TGCGCCAGCAGCCCAGGAGCCTTACGCCAGGGACTAGAGGCTTTCTTT | CASSPGALRQGLEAFF
TRBJ1-2 | TRBV19 | NA | NA | TGTGCCAGTAGTATCGATGCAGGGTGGTATGGCTACACCTTC | CASSIDAGWYGYTF
TRBJ1-1 | TRBV5-1 | NA | NA | TGCGCCAGCAGATACACAGGGTCTGAAGCTTTCTTT | CASRYTGSEAFF
TRBJ2-2 | TRBV6-5 | NA | NA | TGTGCCAGCAGTTACTCGTCAGGGGTACTCGGGGAGCTGTTTTTT | CASSYSSGVLGELFF
TRBJ2-7 | TRBV7-9 | TRBD2 | NA | TGTGCCAGCAGCTTACCGCCTAGCGGGAGGGCCAAGTACGAGCAGTACTTC | CASSLPPSGRAKYEQYF
TRBJ1-5 | TRBV29-1 | TRBD1 | NA | TGCAGCGTCTTAGACAGGGGGCATCAGCCCCAGCATTTT | CSVLDRGHQPQHF
TRBJ1-1 | TRBV28 | NA | NA | TGTGCCAGCTGCGGGGCTTTGAACACTGAAGCTTTCTTT | CASCGALNTEAFF
TRBJ2-5 | TRBV6-7 | TRBD2 | NA | TGTGCCAGCAGTTACTCAGGTCACTTAGCGGGAGCTCACCAAGAGACCCAGTACTTC | CASSYSGHLAGAHQETQYF
TRBJ2-5 | TRBV28 | NA | few | TGTGCCAGCAGTTTAAAGGTCTCATGGCGGGGGACCCAGTACTTC | CASSLKVSWRGTQYF
TRBJ1-1 | TRBV7-3 | TRBD1 | few | TGTGCCAGCCAAGGGACAGCTAACACTGAAGCTTTCTTT | CASQGTANTEAFF
TRBJ1-1 | TRBV28 | NA | NA | TGTGCCAGCAGTCCCCTTGGCAGGAACACTGAAGCTTTCTTT | CASSPLGRNTEAFF
TRBJ1-1 | TRBV6-1 | NA | NA | TGTGCCAGCAGTCGGGACAAGGGGAACACTGAAGCTTTCTTT | CASSRDKGNTEAFF
TRBJ1-5 | TRBV6-6 | NA | NA | TGTGCCAGCAGTTACTCGAAGACAGGTAATCAGCCCCAGCATTTT | CASSYSKTGNQPQHF
TRBJ2-3 | TRBV29-1 | NA | NA | TGCAGCGTTGTCAACGCGGGACGTCTCACAGATACGCAGTATTTT | CSVVNAGRLTDTQYF
TRBJ1-1 | TRBV28 | NA | NA | TGTGCCAGCAAGTTGGCAGTGAACACTGAAGCTTTCTTT | CASKLAVNTEAFF
TRBJ2-3 | TRBV7-3 | TRBD2 | NA | TGTGCCAGCAGCTTAACCCCGGGCAGGGGGGGACTAGCGGTAACCACAGATACGCAGTATTTT | CASSLTPGRGGLAVTTDTQYF
TRBJ1-2 | TRBV6-5 | NA | once | TGTGCCAGCAGTTTCACAGGCCTGAGGGGCTACACCTTC | CASSFTGLRGYTF
TRBJ1-4 | TRBV19 | NA | NA | TGTGCCAGTAGTATAGATCCACAGGCTAATGAAAAACTGTTTTTT | CASSIDPQANEKLFF
TRBJ1-1 | TRBV14 | TRBD1 | NA | TGTGCCAGCAGCCAAGGAGGTGCAGCCAGGGGGGTCACTGAAGCTTTCTTT | CASSQGGAARGVTEAFF
TRBJ2-4 | TRBV5-4 | NA | NA | TGTGCCAGCAGTACGGGAGCCAAAAACATTCAGTACTTC | CASSTGAKNIQYF
TRBJ2-3 | TRBV4-2 | TRBD2 | NA | TGTGCCAGCAGTCAAGGTAGCGGGAGTCACACAGATACGCAGTATTTT | CASSQGSGSHTDTQYF
TRBJ1-1 | TRBV28 | NA | NA | TGTGCCAGCAGTTTAGGCAGGGTAGGGACTGAAGCTTTCTTT | CASSLGRVGTEAFF
TRBJ2-5 | TRBV29-1 | NA | NA | TGCAGCGTTGGAGGGCAGCGACGACAAGAGACCCAGTACTTC | CSVGGQRRQETQYF
TRBJ2-5 | TRBV10-3 | TRBD2 | NA | TGTGCCATCAGTGAGGGCCAGCGGGGGTCGCAAGAGACCCAGTACTTC | CAISEGQRGSQETQYF
TRBJ2-2 | TRBV7-3 | TRBD1 | NA | TGTGCCAGCAGCTTATTTAGTGGGACAGGGGGCACCGGGGAGCTGTTTTTT | CASSLFSGTGGTGELFF
TRBJ2-3 | TRBV5-1 | TRBD2 | NA | TGCGCCAGCAGCTTGACTAGCGGGAGGTACACAGATACGCAGTATTTT | CASSLTSGRYTDTQYF
TRBJ2-5 | TRBV19 | NA | NA | TGTGCCAGTAGGGACTGGGGAGAGACCCAGTACTTC | CASRDWGETQYF
TRBJ2-4 | TRBV7-9 | TRBD1 | NA | TGTGCCAGCAGCTCCCAGGGGGCGGAAAACATTCAGTACTTC | CASSSQGAENIQYF
TRBJ1-1 | TRBV13 | NA | NA | TGTGCCAGCAGCTTAGGGCAGGGTTACACTGAAGCTTTCTTT | CASSLGQGYTEAFF
TRBJ2-5 | TRBV6-1 | TRBD2 | NA | TGTGCCAGCAGTGAGGCGCTAGCGGGAGGTGTGGAGACCCAGTACTTC | CASSEALAGGVETQYF
TRBJ1-1 | TRBV5-1 | NA | NA | TGCGCCAGCAGCTTGGGCTTGCGGACAGAAAGGACGAACACTGAAGCTTTCTTT | CASSLGLRTERTNTEAFF
TRBJ1-2 | TRBV5-1 | TRBD1 | NA | TGCGCCAGCAGCCCTCAGGGGGCGCGGGGCTACACCTTC | CASSPQGARGYTF
TRBJ2-7 | TRBV6-6 | TRBD1 | NA | TGTGCCAGCAGACGGGACAGGGGGGGTCTCGAGCAGTACTTC | CASRRDRGGLEQYF
TRBJ1-1 | TRBV7-6 | NA | NA | TGTGCCAGCAGCGCGGGCCCGAACACTGAAGCTTTCTTT | CASSAGPNTEAFF
TRBJ1-2 | TRBV6-5 | NA | NA | TGTGCCAGCAGTTACTCGTTAGGACAGCACTATGGCTACACCTTC | CASSYSLGQHYGYTF
TRBJ1-3 | TRBV7-7 | NA | NA | TGTGCTAGCAGCTTATATGCAGGGACACTTGGAAACACCATATATTTT | CASSLYAGTLGNTIYF
TRBJ2-7 | TRBV5-1 | TRBD1 | NA | TGCGCCAGCAGCGCCGGGACAGGGCCCTACGAGCAGTACTTC | CASSAGTGPYEQYF
TRBJ2-3 | TRBV28 | TRBD2 | few | TGTGCCAGCAGTTTGGTTACTAGCGGAACAGATACGCAGTATTTT | CASSLVTSGTDTQYF
TRBJ1-1 | TRBV6-1 | NA | NA | TGTGCCAGCAGCCCCCTGGGACAAATGAACACTGAAGCTTTCTTT | CASSPLGQMNTEAFF
TRBJ2-7 | TRBV7-9 | NA | NA | TGTGCCAGCAGCTTAATACAGGGATTTGGGGAGCAGTACTTC | CASSLIQGFGEQYF
TRBJ2-4 | TRBV2 | TRBD2 | NA | TGTGCCAGCAGTGAAGCAGCGGGAAACTTAGCCAAAAACATTCAGTACTTC | CASSEAAGNLAKNIQYF
TRBJ2-5 | TRBV29-1 | TRBD1 | few | TGCAGCGTTGACGCGACAGGGCAATTCCAAGAGACCCAGTACTTC | CSVDATGQFQETQYF
TRBJ1-5 | TRBV7-9 | NA | NA | TGTGCCAGCAGCAACCAGGGGAAGAATCAGCCCCAGCATTTT | CASSNQGKNQPQHF
TRBJ1-4 | TRBV2 | NA | NA | TGTGCCAGCAGTGATGGCCGGGGGAGGGTAAAACTGTTTTTT | CASSDGRGRVKLFF
TRBJ1-1 | TRBV28 | TRBD1 | NA | TGTGCCAGCAGTTTGGTACAAGGGACAGGGGGAGAAGCTTTCTTT | CASSLVQGTGGEAFF